This entry lists 30 T cell receptor beta chains sequenced from one sample in a study of healthy donors' naive CD4 and CD8 T cells. A linear amplification protocol produced the TCR libraries from 400 to 550 ng of total RNA. TCRdb used MiXCR to reprocess the reads, holding one entry per CDR3 protein. The profile covers roughly 200,000 distinct CDR3 sequences, with over 60% appearing a single time and less than 2.5% taken by the ten largest. Material: naive CD4+ and CD8+ T cells sorted from blood, pooled from several donors. Source of these receptors: a pool of human donors in good health; the sample pools cells from several healthy donors.

The chain carries TRBV15 and TRBJ2-7; 11 bases line up with TRBD2. V shed 0 bases, J shed 0 bases, and the junction held 1 base outside the gene matches. The CDR3 length is 16 residues. CDR1 is LNHNV, CDR2 YYDKDF, per germline (reference sequence). CDR3 protein: CATSRDGTSGSYEQYF. The CDR3 DNA is TGTGCCACCAGCAGAGATGGGACTAGCGGCTCCTACGAGCAGTACTTC.

This chain uses TRBV6-5 with TRBJ2-7, with TRBD2 identical over 13 bases. The CDR3 has 15 amino acids. CDR1 and CDR2 (germline): MNHEY, SVGAGI. The junction had 3 bases not matched to a gene; V was cut back by 2 bases and J by 5 bases. The CDR3 region is CASSYRTSGSDEQYF. The CDR3 DNA reads TGTGCCAGCAGTTACCGGACTAGCGGGAGCGACGAGCAGTACTTC.

This clonotype has only one observation. The rearrangement uses TRBV7-2 and TRBJ2-3; the D gene is possibly TRBD2 (6 bases). This CDR3 is 15 amino acids long. V lost 5 bases and J 0 bases, leaving 12 bases between the germline ends. Per germline, CDR1 SGHTA and CDR2 FQGNSA. The CDR3 is CASSGGAPSTDTQYF. The CDR3 DNA reads as TGTGCCAGCAGCGGCGGGGCACCAAGCACAGATACGCAGTATTTT.

The rearrangement uses TRBV18 and TRBJ2-5; TRBD2 matches at 9 bases. The CDR3 is 16 residues long. V shed 4 bases and J 2 bases; nucleotides not matched to a gene: 8. From germline, CDR1 is KGHSH and CDR2 LQKENI. The DNA of the CDR3 is TGTGCCAGCTCACGGCTGCCTAGCGGGGAACAAGAGACCCAGTACTTC. This codes for CASSRLPSGEQETQYF.

The V gene is TRBV29-1, the J gene TRBJ2-1, with D perhaps TRBD1 (6 bases). This CDR3 region has 13 residues. V was cut by 7 bases and J by 6 bases, with 16 bases left in between. Germline assignment: CDR1 SQVTM and CDR2 ANQGSEA. The CDR3, as DNA: TGCAGCGGGGGATACGGGACATCCAATGAGCAGTTCTTC. It encodes CSGGYGTSNEQFF.

The chain employs TRBV5-4 and TRBJ2-1, with no clear D. The ends were cut back, 3 bases at V and 5 bases at J, with 6 bases in the middle. Germline lookup yields CDR1 SGHNT and CDR2 YYREEE (reference sequence). The length of the CDR3 is 12 residues. The CDR3 nucleotides read TGTGCCAGCAGCTCCAAGAACAATGAGCAGTTCTTC. This sequence encodes CASSSKNNEQFF.

The gene calls are TRBV29-1 and TRBJ2-1; D call uncertain. Per germline, CDR1 SQVTM and CDR2 ANQGSEA. V was trimmed by 3 bases and J by 10 bases, leaving 10 bases between them. CDR3 size: 11 residues. DNA of the CDR3: TGCAGCGTTGATAAGGAGTGGGAGCAGTTCTTC. Protein: CSVDKEWEQFF.

The rearrangement uses TRBV7-8 and TRBJ2-5; 13 positions agree with TRBD2. The V and J ends lost 5 bases and 4 bases, in that order; junction bases with no gene match: 10. This CDR3 has 17 amino acids. The V gene's germline CDR1 is SGHVS and CDR2 FQNEAQ. The CDR3 is CASSALPGLAGLETQYF. The CDR3 DNA reads as TGTGCCAGCAGCGCTTTGCCGGGACTAGCGGGATTAGAGACCCAGTACTTC.

This clonotype turned up a few times. CDR3 sequence (DNA): TGTGCCTGGAGTCGGTGGGGCACTGAAGCTTTCTTT. Translation gives CAWSRWGTEAFF. The rearrangement links TRBV30 to TRBJ1-1; D not certain. The germline V gene has CDR1 GTSNPN and CDR2 SVGIG (reference sequence). The CDR3 is 12 residues long. Between the trimmed V and J ends, which lost 2 bases and 4 bases, there was a span of 8 bases. Filled out from reference TRBV30 and TRBJ1-1, the complete variable domain reads SQTIHQWPATLVQPVGSPLSLECTVEGTSNPNLYWYRQAAGRGLQLLFYSVGIGQISSEVPQNLSASRPQDRQFILSSKKLLLSDSGFYLCAWSRWGTEAFFGQGTRLTVV.

This clonotype occurred a few times. Here the CDR3 reads CATSDWGTSGPPYNEQFF. DNA for the CDR3: TGTGCCACCAGTGATTGGGGGACTAGCGGGCCTCCCTACAATGAGCAGTTCTTC. V usage is TRBV24-1 and J usage is TRBJ2-1; 12 bases match TRBD2. J gave up 2 bases and V 2 bases, and 6 bases lay outside the gene matches. From germline, CDR1 is KGHDR and CDR2 SFDVKD. The length of the CDR3 is 18 residues.

The rearrangement joins TRBV15 to TRBJ2-7, with D perhaps matching TRBD2 (6 bases). CDR1 and CDR2 from the germline V gene are LNHNV and YYDKDF (reference sequence). The CDR3 runs 16 residues. With 1 base removed from V and 3 bases from J, the gap between germline ends came to 16 bases. The CDR3, as DNA: TGTGCCACCAGCAGAGTGGCGGGGCAGACCGACTACGAGCAGTACTTC. Translated, it gives CATSRVAGQTDYEQYF.

This sequence joins TRBV14 and TRBJ1-6; 10 nucleotides line up with TRBD1. Germline V gives CDR1 SGHDN, CDR2 FVKESK. This CDR3 has 16 amino acids. The V segment lost 4 bases and the J segment 9 bases; nucleotides outside the gene matches: 9. The CDR3 DNA follows: TGTGCCAGCAGCCGAGCACCCGGGACAGGGGTTTCACCCCTCCACTTT. Its protein product is CASSRAPGTGVSPLHF.

This clonotype showed up just once. This rearrangement joins TRBV19 to TRBJ2-5; D gene uncertain. The CDR3 extends over 12 amino acids. Trimming stripped 5 bases from V and 5 bases from J, with 9 bases between. Germline CDR1 reads LNHDA; CDR2 reads SQIVND (reference sequence). The CDR3 nucleotides are TGTGCCAGTAGTGAGCGTCGGGAGACCCAGTACTTC. This codes for CASSERRETQYF.

This sequence joins TRBV10-3 and TRBJ2-7; the D is unclear. Looked up from germline, CDR1 is ENHRY and CDR2 is SYGVKD. This CDR3 has 15 amino acids. V lost 2 bases and J lost 7, with 18 bases in between. The DNA for the CDR3 is TGTGCCATCAGTGAGGTAGTTGAAGTTCTTACGGAGCAGTACTTC. The encoded protein is CAISEVVEVLTEQYF.

This clonotype showed up just a few times. The rearrangement links TRBV5-4 to TRBJ2-3; the match to TRBD2 covers 8 bases. This CDR3 is 14 amino acids long. CDR1 and CDR2 from the germline V gene are SGHNT and YYREEE (reference sequence). The V gene end was trimmed by 4 bases and the J gene end by 3 bases; junction bases not matched to a gene: 4. The CDR3 DNA reads TGTGCCAGCAGCGCGGGACTAGGGACAGATACGCAGTATTTT. It translates to CASSAGLGTDTQYF.

The chain uses TRBV11-2 and TRBJ2-5, with a weak D call TRBD1 (5 bases). Trimming cost V 5 bases and J 6 bases, with 16 bases left between them. Germline V lookup: CDR1 SGHAT, CDR2 FQNNGV. The CDR3 consists of 14 residues. The CDR3 spells CASSPLGEVKTQYF. CDR3 coding DNA: TGTGCCAGCAGCCCGCTAGGGGAAGTCAAGACCCAGTACTTC.

The chain carries TRBV7-2 and TRBJ2-7; TRBD1 might be the D (5 bases). CDR1 is SGHTA and CDR2 is FQGNSA in the germline V gene. V lost 3 bases, J lost 3 bases, and 15 bases lay in between. CDR3 size: 15 residues. The CDR3 here is CASSLGLGILYEQYF. The CDR3 DNA reads as TGTGCCAGCAGCTTGGGGCTGGGGATCCTCTACGAGCAGTACTTC.

The gene calls are TRBV27 and TRBJ2-1, with D unclear. Germline CDR1 MNHEY, CDR2 SMNVEV (reference sequence). The CDR3 loop spans 15 amino acids. Trimming took 5 bases from V and 0 from J, leaving 11 bases between them. The DNA of the CDR3 is TGTGCCAGCAGTGTCCTTCCGAGCTCCTACAATGAGCAGTTCTTC. Its translation is CASSVLPSSYNEQFF.

This clonotype was detected only a few times. The CDR3 spells CASSYGQNYGYTF. In DNA, the CDR3 is TGTGCCAGCAGTTATGGTCAGAACTATGGCTACACCTTC. This chain links TRBV6-5 with TRBJ1-2; D is unclear. Germline CDR1 and CDR2: MNHEY and SVGAGI. CDR3 length: 13 residues. V was cut by 3 bases and J by 2 bases, with 7 bases left in between.

The rearrangement uses TRBV29-1 and TRBJ2-3, with a tentative D call TRBD2 (5 bases). Trimming took 4 bases from V and 10 from J, leaving 15 bases between them. Germline V gene sequence: CDR1 SQVTM, CDR2 ANQGSEA. The length of the CDR3 is 12 residues. The CDR3 loop reads CSVVPSGSAQYF. Here the CDR3 DNA reads TGCAGCGTTGTACCGAGTGGGAGTGCGCAGTATTTT.

V is TRBV19 and J is TRBJ2-3, with 7 positions matching TRBD2. The CDR3 spans 15 residues. Trimming took 4 bases from V and 2 from J; bases not matched to a gene: 6. Germline V gene sequence: CDR1 LNHDA, CDR2 SQIVND (reference sequence). The CDR3 nucleotides read TGTGCCAGTAGTACGGGACTATCTTACACAGATACGCAGTATTTT. This sequence encodes CASSTGLSYTDTQYF.

This clonotype was detected only once. The chain is built from TRBV29-1 and TRBJ1-1; a possible D gene is TRBD1 (5 bases). The CDR3 consists of 13 residues. Trimming shortened V by 7 bases and J by 1 base, and 13 bases separated the two germline ends. Looked up from germline, CDR1 is SQVTM and CDR2 is ANQGSEA. The CDR3 sequence is CSGVGDWNTEAFF. For the CDR3, the DNA is TGCAGCGGTGTAGGGGACTGGAACACTGAAGCTTTCTTT.

The CDR3 DNA follows: TGCGCCAGCAGCTTGACAGGGCTATCCTACGAGCAGTACTTC. Translation gives CASSLTGLSYEQYF. The chain has TRBV5-1 and TRBJ2-7, with a possible D match to TRBD1 (6 bases). This CDR3 is built from 14 residues. Germline CDR1 SGHRS, CDR2 YFSETQ. V was cut by 1 base and J by 1 base, with 9 bases left in between.

The genes are TRBV6-5 and TRBJ1-1; D is unresolved. The CDR3 has 13 amino acids. Germline V gene lookup returns CDR1 MNHEY and CDR2 SVGAGI. Between the trimmed V and J ends, which lost 7 bases and 1 base, there was a span of 10 bases. This CDR3 is CASINDRNTEAFF. DNA for the CDR3: TGTGCCAGCATCAACGATAGGAACACTGAAGCTTTCTTT.

The chain joins TRBV12-3 or TRBV12-4 to TRBJ2-3; D uncertain. The V end was cut by 3 bases, the J end by 4 bases, with 5 bases between. CDR3 size: 12 residues. CDR3 DNA: TGTGCCAGCAGTTTCGGCTCAGATACGCAGTATTTT. Its protein is CASSFGSDTQYF.

The chain combines TRBV27 with TRBJ1-4; no definite D call. CDR1 and CDR2 from the germline V gene are MNHEY and SMNVEV (reference sequence). V gave up 7 bases and J gave up 7 bases, with 19 bases separating them. The CDR3 has 15 residues. CDR3 coding DNA: TGTGCCAGCACTAATTTGATGGGGTCTTGTGAAAAACTGTTTTTT. Encoded protein: CASTNLMGSCEKLFF.

This clonotype is a singleton in its sample. The rearrangement joins TRBV30 to TRBJ1-1; the D is unclear. The ends were cut back, 5 bases at V and 6 bases at J, with 13 bases in the middle. The V gene's germline CDR1 is GTSNPN and CDR2 SVGIG (reference sequence). CDR3 size: 12 residues. CDR3 residues: CAWEVGQPEAFF. The DNA of the CDR3 is TGTGCCTGGGAGGTAGGCCAGCCTGAAGCTTTCTTT. The full variable domain, with the rest looked up from reference TRBV30 and TRBJ1-1, is SQTIHQWPATLVQPVGSPLSLECTVEGTSNPNLYWYRQAAGRGLQLLFYSVGIGQISSEVPQNLSASRPQDRQFILSSKKLLLSDSGFYLCAWEVGQPEAFFGQGTRLTVV.

This sequence joins TRBV7-9 and TRBJ2-7; the D gene is possibly TRBD2 (6 bases). CDR1 and CDR2 from the germline V gene are SEHNR and FQNEAQ (reference sequence). The CDR3 has 13 residues. V lost 7 bases, J lost 0 bases, and 10 bases lay in between. The CDR3 here is CASNSDYSYEQYV. In DNA form, the CDR3 reads TGTGCCAGCAACTCGGACTACTCCTACGAGCAGTACGTC.

V is TRBV27 and J is TRBJ1-5; no clear D gene. The germline V gene encodes CDR1 MNHEY and CDR2 SMNVEV (reference sequence). The V end lost 3 bases, the J end lost 4 bases, and 10 bases lay between the germline ends. There are 14 residues in the CDR3. The CDR3 loop reads CASSLAGTNQPQHF. CDR3 DNA sequence: TGTGCCAGCAGTTTGGCAGGCACTAATCAGCCCCAGCATTTT.

This clonotype appeared a few times. This chain links TRBV19 with TRBJ2-1; perhaps TRBD1 as D (6 bases). Germline loops: CDR1 LNHDA, CDR2 SQIVND (reference sequence). Between the trimmed V and J ends, which lost 6 bases and 5 bases, there was a span of 11 bases. The CDR3 sequence is 13 residues long. CDR3 sequence (DNA): TGTGCCAGTAGAGACCGGGACAACAATGAGCAGTTCTTC. Encoded protein: CASRDRDNNEQFF. The complete variable domain, with remaining parts taken from reference TRBV19 and TRBJ2-1, reads DGGITQSPKYLFRKEGQNVTLSCEQNLNHDAMYWYRQDPGQGLRLIYYSQIVNDFQKGDIAEGYSVSREKKESFPLTVTSAQKNPTAFYLCASRDRDNNEQFFGPGTRLTVL.